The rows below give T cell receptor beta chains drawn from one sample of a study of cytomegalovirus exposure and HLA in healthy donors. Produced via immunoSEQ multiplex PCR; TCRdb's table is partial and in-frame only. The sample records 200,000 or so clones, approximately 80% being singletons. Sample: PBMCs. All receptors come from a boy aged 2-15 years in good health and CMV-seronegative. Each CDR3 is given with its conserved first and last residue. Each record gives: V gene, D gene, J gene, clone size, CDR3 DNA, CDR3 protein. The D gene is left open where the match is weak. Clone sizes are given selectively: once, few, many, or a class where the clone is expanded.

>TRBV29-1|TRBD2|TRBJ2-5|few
TGCAGCGTTGGGACTAGCGGCGAGACCCAGTACTTC
CSVGTSGETQYF
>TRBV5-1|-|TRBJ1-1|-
TGCGCCAGCAGCTTGGGCCCAGGTGGGAACACTGAAGCTTTCTTT
CASSLGPGGNTEAFF
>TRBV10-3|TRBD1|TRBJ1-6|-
TGTGCCATCAGGGGGACAGGGGATTCACCCCTCCACTTT
CAIRGTGDSPLHF
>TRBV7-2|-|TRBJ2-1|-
TGTGCCAGCAGCTCTGGGGGCCTTGCTTACAATGAGCAGTTCTTC
CASSSGGLAYNEQFF
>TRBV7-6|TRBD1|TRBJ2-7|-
TGTGCCAGCAGTCGCCTCGGGGACAGGAGCTCCTACGAGCAGTACTTC
CASSRLGDRSSYEQYF
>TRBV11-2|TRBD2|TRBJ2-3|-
TGTGCCAGCAGCCTAGGACTAGTTTTAGGAGATACGCAGTATTTT
CASSLGLVLGDTQYF
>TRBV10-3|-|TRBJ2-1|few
TGTGCCCCCTCGCGGACAGAGTACAATGAGCAGTTCTTC
CAPSRTEYNEQFF
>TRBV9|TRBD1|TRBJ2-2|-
TGTGCCAGCAGCGAGGACAGGGACACGGCGAGGGAGCTGTTTTTT
CASSEDRDTARELFF
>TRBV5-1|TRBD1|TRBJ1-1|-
TGCGCCAGCAGCTTGGCCAAGGGGGCGGGCACTGAAGCTTTCTTT
CASSLAKGAGTEAFF
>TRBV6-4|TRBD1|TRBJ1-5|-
TGTGCGGAGGGACAGGCCAATCAGCCCCAGCATTTT
CAEGQANQPQHF
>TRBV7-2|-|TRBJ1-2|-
TGTGCCAGCAGCTTAGCGGTCAGTCTGAACTATGGCTACACCTTC
CASSLAVSLNYGYTF
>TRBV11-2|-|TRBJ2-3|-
TGTGCCAGCAGCGATAGCGGTGGGTATACGCAGTATTTT
CASSDSGGYTQYF
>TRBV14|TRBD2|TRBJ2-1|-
TGTGCCAGCAGCCAAGCCTTAGCGGGGGGGAACAATGAGCAGTTCTTC
CASSQALAGGNNEQFF
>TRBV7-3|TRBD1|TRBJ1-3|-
TGTGCCAGCCCTAAAACGGGACAGCCCTCTGGAAACACCATATATTTT
CASPKTGQPSGNTIYF
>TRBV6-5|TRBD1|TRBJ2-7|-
TGTGCCAGCAGTTACTCCCCGGGACAGGGCTACGAGCAGTACTTC
CASSYSPGQGYEQYF
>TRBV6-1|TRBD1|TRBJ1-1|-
TGTGCCAGCAGGAGGGGGACAGGAGATCCGGCTTTCTTT
CASRRGTGDPAFF
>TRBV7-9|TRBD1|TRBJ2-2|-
TGTGCCAGCAGCCTTAACAGGGGGCCCGGGGAGCTGTTTTTT
CASSLNRGPGELFF
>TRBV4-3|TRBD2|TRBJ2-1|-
TGCGCCAGCAGCCATTCCCGGGGGGACCGCAAGTTCTTC
CASSHSRGDRKFF
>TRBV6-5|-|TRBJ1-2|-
TGTGCCAGCAGGGGGGGGCTGCGGGGCTACACCTTC
CASRGGLRGYTF
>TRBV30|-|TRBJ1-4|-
TGTGCCTGGACCCGCGGTTCGCAGGAAAAACTGTTTTTT
CAWTRGSQEKLFF
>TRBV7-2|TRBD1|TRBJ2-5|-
TGTGCCAGCAGCTTAGCGGGCAGGGGGCGGGAGACCCAGTACTTC
CASSLAGRGRETQYF
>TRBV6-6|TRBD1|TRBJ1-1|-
TGTGCCAGCAGCCCCACTCCGACAGGGATGCGCACTGAAGCTTTCTTT
CASSPTPTGMRTEAFF
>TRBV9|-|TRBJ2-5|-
TGTGCCAGCAGCACCGGCGGGGAGGAGACCCAGTACTTC
CASSTGGEETQYF
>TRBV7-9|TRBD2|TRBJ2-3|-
TGTGCCAGCAGCCCCGCCGGGGGGAGGAATACGCAGTATTTT
CASSPAGGRNTQYF
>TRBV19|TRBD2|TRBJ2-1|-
TGTGCCAGTAGTCGGACTAGCGGGGGCCCCTACAATGAGCAGTTCTTC
CASSRTSGGPYNEQFF
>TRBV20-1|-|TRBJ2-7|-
TGCAGTGCCGGGGGCTACGAGCAGTACTTC
CSAGGYEQYF
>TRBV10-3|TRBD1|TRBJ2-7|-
TGTGCCACGGGGACAGGGCGAGAGCAGTACTTC
CATGTGREQYF
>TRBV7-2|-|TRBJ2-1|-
TGTGCCAGCAGCTTTGGCATAGCTGCTAGCTCCTACAATGAGCAGTTCTTC
CASSFGIAASSYNEQFF
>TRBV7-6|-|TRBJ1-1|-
TGTGCCAGCAGTAGTAGTAGGAACACTGAAGCTTTCTTT
CASSSSRNTEAFF
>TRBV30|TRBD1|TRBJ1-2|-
TGTGCCTGGAGCCGGGACAGGGCTCATGGCTACACCTTC
CAWSRDRAHGYTF
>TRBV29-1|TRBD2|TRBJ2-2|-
TGCAGCGTCCTGACTAGCGGGGGCTCGTTCGGGGAGCTGTTTTTT
CSVLTSGGSFGELFF
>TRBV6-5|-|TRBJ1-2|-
TGTGCCAGCAGTTACTCGCCCCCGGGCCAGGGCTTTGGCTACACCTTC
CASSYSPPGQGFGYTF